These T cell receptor beta chains were read from a single sample in a study of blood T cell repertoires in COVID-19. Assay used: immunoSEQ multiplex PCR; TCRdb lists only in-frame clones, some missing. This sample has roughly 170,000 clones, with approximately 87% found just once. The sequenced sample consisted of peripheral blood. The receptors were gathered from a man aged 65 to 85 with active or convalescent COVID-19. The CDR3 runs from the conserved cysteine through the conserved F or W. D genes are given only for firm matches. Clone size is stated in some rows and not others, as once, few, many or a class when expanded.

cdr3_aa cdr3_nt j_call d_call v_call clone_size
CASSGPLVTEAFF TGTGCCAGCTCTGGGCCTCTGGTCACTGAAGCTTTCTTT TRBJ1-1 NA TRBV18 NA
CASSIREVSNEQFF TGTGCCAGTAGTATCAGGGAGGTATCCAATGAGCAGTTCTTC TRBJ2-1 NA TRBV19 NA
CASSRGWDYNSPLHF TGTGCCAGCAGCCGGGGGTGGGATTATAATTCACCCCTCCACTTT TRBJ1-6 NA TRBV28 once
CASSLGAGKANEKLFF TGTGCCAGCAGCTTGGGAGCAGGGAAAGCTAATGAAAAACTGTTTTTT TRBJ1-4 NA TRBV5-6 NA
CASTPGDRGTEAFF TGTGCCAGTACCCCCGGGGACAGGGGGACTGAAGCTTTCTTT TRBJ1-1 TRBD1 TRBV19 NA
CASSGALEGHYEQYF TGTGCCAGTAGTGGCGCCTTGGAGGGCCACTACGAGCAGTACTTC TRBJ2-7 NA TRBV19 NA
CASSPLGQGAYNQPQHF TGTGCCAGTAGTCCACTGGGACAGGGGGCTTATAATCAGCCCCAGCATTTT TRBJ1-5 TRBD1 TRBV19 NA
CASKRGTGSQPQHF TGTGCCAGCAAGAGAGGGACAGGGAGTCAGCCCCAGCATTTT TRBJ1-5 TRBD1 TRBV2 NA
CATSDPTTPTGEAFF TGTGCCACCAGTGATCCAACAACCCCGACAGGGGAAGCTTTCTTT TRBJ1-1 TRBD1 TRBV24-1 NA
CSVVRQGYEQYF TGCAGCGTTGTACGACAGGGGTACGAGCAGTACTTC TRBJ2-7 TRBD1 TRBV29-1 NA
CSVERLAATGELFF TGCAGCGTTGAAAGGCTAGCGGCCACCGGGGAGCTGTTTTTT TRBJ2-2 TRBD2 TRBV29-1 few
CASSPGTATTNEKLFF TGTGCCAGCAGCCCCGGGACAGCCACAACTAATGAAAAACTGTTTTTT TRBJ1-4 TRBD1 TRBV5-4 NA
CASSLAGAVNEQFF TGTGCCAGCAGCTTAGCGGGAGCCGTCAATGAGCAGTTCTTC TRBJ2-1 NA TRBV7-2 NA